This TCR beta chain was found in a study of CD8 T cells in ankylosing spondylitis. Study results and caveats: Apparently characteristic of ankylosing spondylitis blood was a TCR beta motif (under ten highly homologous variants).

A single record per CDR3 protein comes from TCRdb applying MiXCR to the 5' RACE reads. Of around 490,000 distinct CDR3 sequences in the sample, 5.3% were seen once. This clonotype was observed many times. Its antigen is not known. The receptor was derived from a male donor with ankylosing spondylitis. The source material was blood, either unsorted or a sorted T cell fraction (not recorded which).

DNA of the CDR3: TGTGCCAGCAGCCTCCGCTGGGATCAGCCCCAGCATTTT. It yields the protein CASSLRWDQPQHF. The J gene is TRBJ1-5, the V gene TRBV7-9; D is ambiguous. This CDR3 is 13 amino acids long. V was pared by 5 bases and J by 5 bases, with 10 bases between. Germline V gene sequence: CDR1 SEHNR, CDR2 FQNEAQ (reference sequence).